These 17 T cell receptor beta chains came from one sample sequenced in a study of blood T cell repertoires in COVID-19. TCRdb's table, derived via immunoSEQ multiplex PCR, lists solely in-frame clones and lacks some. The sample has around 170,000 clones, around 84% seen once; the top ten hold roughly 7.3%. The source material was PBMCs or T cells enriched from blood (not recorded which). These receptors were obtained from a woman between 45 and 65 years old who had recovered from COVID-19.

The chain couples TRBV7-2 to TRBJ1-5; 7 nucleotides line up with TRBD1. V dropped 2 bases and J dropped 2; count of bases not matched to a gene: 3. The germline gives CDR1 SGHTA, CDR2 FQGNSA. The CDR3 consists of 15 residues. The CDR3 bases are TGTGCCAGCAGCTTACCCGGGACAGGCAATCAGCCCCAGCATTTT. This encodes CASSLPGTGNQPQHF.

The genes are TRBV29-1 and TRBJ2-1; 13 bases agree with TRBD2. The germline gives CDR1 SQVTM, CDR2 ANQGSEA. The CDR3 sequence is 15 residues long. Trimming removed 7 bases from V and 9 bases from J; junction bases left unmatched: 12. The CDR3 protein is CSATKGTSGALEQFF. The CDR3 region has the DNA TGCAGCGCTACGAAGGGGACTAGCGGGGCGCTTGAGCAGTTCTTC.

The chain uses TRBV19 and TRBJ1-1; the D is unclear. The V end lost 5 bases, the J end lost 1 base, and 11 bases lay between the germline ends. The CDR3 runs 14 residues. Germline CDR1 reads LNHDA; CDR2 reads SQIVND (reference sequence). The chain's CDR3 is CASSFQPGNTEAFF. CDR3 nucleotide sequence: TGTGCCAGTAGTTTCCAACCGGGGAACACTGAAGCTTTCTTT.

V and J are TRBV9 and TRBJ2-3; a weak D match, TRBD2 (6 bases). Between the trimmed V and J ends, which lost 0 bases and 2 bases, there was a span of 13 bases. The V gene's germline CDR1 is SGDLS and CDR2 YYNGEE. The CDR3 loop spans 16 amino acids. The DNA for the CDR3 is TGTGCCAGCAGCGTAGTGGGGCGGGGACCCACAGATACGCAGTATTTT. It yields the protein CASSVVGRGPTDTQYF.

The chain is built from TRBV5-6 and TRBJ1-1; 8 bases align to TRBD1. The ends lost 4 bases at V and 5 bases at J; junction bases unmatched: 13. The CDR3 has 16 residues. Germline CDR1 SGHDT, CDR2 YYEEEE. CDR3 DNA sequence: TGTGCCAGCAGCCTATACTCCGGGACAGGTGGGACTGAAGCTTTCTTT. Amino acid sequence: CASSLYSGTGGTEAFF.

The V call is TRBV5-1, the J call TRBJ1-2; 7 bases are shared with TRBD1. The CDR3 is 17 residues long. Germline values: CDR1 SGHRS, CDR2 YFSETQ. V trimming: 5 bases; J trimming: 8 bases; junction bases outside the gene matches: 21. The CDR3 region is CASSMGDGQAYVEGYTF. Written as DNA, the CDR3 is TGCGCCAGCAGTATGGGGGACGGACAGGCATACGTGGAAGGCTACACCTTC.

The chain combines TRBV7-2 with TRBJ1-6, with TRBD1 matching over 9 bases. Trimming removed 4 bases from V and 4 bases from J; junction bases left unmatched: 5. This CDR3 spans 16 amino acids. Germline CDR1 and CDR2: SGHTA and FQGNSA. CDR3: CASSSGTGTYNSPLHF. The CDR3 bases are TGTGCCAGCAGCTCAGGGACAGGGACATATAATTCACCCCTCCACTTT.

V usage is TRBV7-2 and J usage is TRBJ2-1, with 11 positions matching TRBD2. Germline V gene data show CDR1 as SGHTA and CDR2 as FQGNSA. V shed 10 bases and J 11 bases; nucleotides not matched to a gene: 13. This CDR3 has 14 amino acids. The CDR3 here is CATLAGGLVYKQFF. In nucleotides, the CDR3 is TGTGCCACCCTAGCGGGGGGCCTGGTTTATAAGCAGTTCTTC.

The chain has TRBV14 and TRBJ2-7; 8 bases are a match to TRBD2. Germline CDR1 is SGHDN and CDR2 is FVKESK. There are 16 residues in the CDR3. Unmatched junction bases numbered 10, after V lost 3 bases and J lost 3 bases. This chain's CDR3 is CASSHRGGLGIYEQYF. CDR3 DNA sequence: TGTGCCAGCAGCCATCGGGGGGGACTAGGAATCTACGAGCAGTACTTC.

The gene calls are TRBV7-2 and TRBJ1-2, with a possible D match to TRBD1 (6 bases). V gave up 1 base and J gave up 4 bases, with 16 bases separating them. Germline V gene data show CDR1 as SGHTA and CDR2 as FQGNSA. CDR3 length: 16 amino acids. The CDR3 here is CASSLGYSGQLYGYTF. The DNA of the CDR3 is TGTGCCAGCAGCTTAGGATACAGCGGACAGCTCTATGGCTACACCTTC. Drawing the rest from reference TRBV7-2 and TRBJ1-2, the complete variable domain is GAGVSQSPSNKVTEKGKDVELRCDPISGHTALYWYRQSLGQGLEFLIYFQGNSAPDKSGLPSDRFSAERTGGSVSTLTIQRTQQEDSAVYLCASSLGYSGQLYGYTFGSGTRLTVV.

The V gene is TRBV6-5, the J gene TRBJ1-3; D not resolved. Trimming pared 2 bases from V and 0 bases from J, leaving 8 bases between. The germline V gene has CDR1 MNHEY and CDR2 SVGAGI. The CDR3 contains 15 residues. The CDR3 sequence: CASSYTLSSGNTIYF. For the CDR3, the DNA is TGTGCCAGCAGTTACACGTTGAGCTCTGGAAACACCATATATTTT.

V gene TRBV4-2 combines with J gene TRBJ2-7; possibly TRBD2 for D (7 bases). The CDR3 has 15 amino acids. V was clipped by 2 bases and J by 2 bases, with 13 bases between them. Germline loops: CDR1 LGHNA, CDR2 YNFKEQ. The CDR3 reads CASSQHREGTYEQYF. The CDR3 bases are TGTGCCAGCAGCCAACACAGGGAGGGGACCTACGAGCAGTACTTC.

V is TRBV2 and J is TRBJ2-7; maybe TRBD2 (6 bases). Germline V gives CDR1 SNHLY, CDR2 FYNNEI. The CDR3 is made up of 15 amino acids. The V and J ends lost 6 bases and 0 bases respectively, with 15 bases between them. The CDR3 DNA reads TGTGCCAGCAGCCGATACCGGGGGATCTCCTACGAGCAGTACTTC. Translated, it gives CASSRYRGISYEQYF.

The chain uses TRBV10-3 and TRBJ1-6; D gene ambiguous. This CDR3 is 15 amino acids long. Germline V CDR1 and CDR2: ENHRY, SYGVKD. V was pared by 2 bases and J by 11 bases, with 16 bases between. Here the CDR3 DNA reads TGTGCCATCAGTGAGCAGGAAGGAAGTAAAACACCCCTCCACTTT. It encodes CAISEQEGSKTPLHF.

The chain uses TRBV30 and TRBJ2-2, with D perhaps TRBD1 (7 bases). The CDR3 length is 15 residues. Germline-derived CDR1 and CDR2 are GTSNPN and SVGIG (reference sequence). V dropped 3 bases and J dropped 6 bases, with 17 bases sitting between them. This chain's CDR3 is CAWSRAGGYPGELFF. The CDR3 DNA sequence: TGTGCCTGGAGCCGGGCAGGGGGGTATCCCGGGGAGCTGTTTTTT. The full variable domain, in which reference TRBV30 and TRBJ2-2 provide the parts outside the CDR3, is SQTIHQWPATLVQPVGSPLSLECTVEGTSNPNLYWYRQAAGRGLQLLFYSVGIGQISSEVPQNLSASRPQDRQFILSSKKLLLSDSGFYLCAWSRAGGYPGELFFGEGSRLTVL.

V gene TRBV27 combines with J gene TRBJ1-5; tentative D call: TRBD1 (6 bases). The V and J ends lost 8 bases and 3 bases respectively, with 8 bases between them. The V gene's germline CDR1 is MNHEY and CDR2 SMNVEV (reference sequence). This CDR3 comprises 12 residues. The CDR3 coding sequence is TGTGCCAGCGGACAGATCAATCAGCCCCAGCATTTT. Amino acids: CASGQINQPQHF.

The chain links TRBV7-2 to TRBJ1-6; 8 bases are shared with TRBD1. The CDR3 sequence is 17 residues long. Germline V gene data show CDR1 as SGHTA and CDR2 as FQGNSA. With V trimmed by 2 bases and J by 5 bases, 8 bases remained unmatched. The CDR3 DNA reads TGTGCCAGCAGCTTACCTCAGCCAGGGGGCAATAATTCACCCCTCCACTTT. Translating it yields CASSLPQPGGNNSPLHF.